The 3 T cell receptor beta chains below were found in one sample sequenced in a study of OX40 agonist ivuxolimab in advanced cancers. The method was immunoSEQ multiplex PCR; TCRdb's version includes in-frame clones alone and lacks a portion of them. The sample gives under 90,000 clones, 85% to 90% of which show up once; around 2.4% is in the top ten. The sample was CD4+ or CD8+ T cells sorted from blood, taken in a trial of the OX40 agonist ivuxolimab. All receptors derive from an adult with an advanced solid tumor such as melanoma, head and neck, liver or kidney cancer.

CDR3 sequence (DNA): TGTGCCAGTAGCGAGGGACAGGAGCAAGAGACCCAGTACTTC. Translation: CASSEGQEQETQYF. The chain links TRBV19 to TRBJ2-5; 8 bases align to TRBD1. Trimming cost V 6 bases and J 2 bases; bases outside gene matches: 5. The CDR3 contains 14 residues. Germline CDR1 LNHDA, CDR2 SQIVND (reference sequence).

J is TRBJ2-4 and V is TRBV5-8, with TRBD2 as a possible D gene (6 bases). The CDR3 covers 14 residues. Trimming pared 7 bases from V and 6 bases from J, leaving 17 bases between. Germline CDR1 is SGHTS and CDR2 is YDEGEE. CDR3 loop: CASLISGVANIQYF. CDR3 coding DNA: TGTGCCAGCTTAATATCGGGGGTGGCAAACATTCAGTACTTC.

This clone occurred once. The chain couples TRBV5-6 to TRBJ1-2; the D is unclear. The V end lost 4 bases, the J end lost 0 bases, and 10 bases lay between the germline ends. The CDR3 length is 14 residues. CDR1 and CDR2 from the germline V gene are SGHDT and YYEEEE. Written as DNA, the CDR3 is TGTGCCAGCAGCCCCCGCTCAGCTAACTATGGCTACACCTTC. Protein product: CASSPRSANYGYTF.